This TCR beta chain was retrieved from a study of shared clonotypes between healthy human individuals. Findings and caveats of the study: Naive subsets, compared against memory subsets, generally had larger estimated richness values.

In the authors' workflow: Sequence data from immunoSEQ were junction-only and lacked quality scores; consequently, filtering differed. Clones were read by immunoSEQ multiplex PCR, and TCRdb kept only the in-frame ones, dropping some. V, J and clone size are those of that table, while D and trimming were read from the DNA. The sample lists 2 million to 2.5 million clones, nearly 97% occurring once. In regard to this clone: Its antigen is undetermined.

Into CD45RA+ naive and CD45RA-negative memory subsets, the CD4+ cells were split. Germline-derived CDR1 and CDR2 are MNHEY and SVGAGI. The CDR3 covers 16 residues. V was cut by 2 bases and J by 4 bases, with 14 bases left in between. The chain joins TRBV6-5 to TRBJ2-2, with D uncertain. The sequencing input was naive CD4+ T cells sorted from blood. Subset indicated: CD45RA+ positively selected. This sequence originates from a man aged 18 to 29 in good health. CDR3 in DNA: TGTGCCAGCAGTTACCTGTTGGGCGGATTCACCGGGGAGCTGTTTTTT. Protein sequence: CASSYLLGGFTGELFF.